These 5 T cell receptor beta chains share one sample of origin, sequenced in a study of blood T cells in healthy people across ages. A sample-barcoded 5' primer and a J-beta primer mix were used in a second PCR of roughly 7 to 11 cycles. TCRdb redid the calling of the 5' RACE reads with MiXCR, one entry per CDR3 protein. The sample has 600,000 to 1,000,000 distinct CDR3 sequences, around 25% seen once. The data also belong to a second study, concerning T cells of mothers and their children.

Sequencing input: blood. Receptor source: a boy aged 5 to 17 in good health.

V gene TRBV2 combines with J gene TRBJ2-7; the D gene is possibly TRBD2 (5 bases). CDR3 length equals 12 residues. From germline, CDR1 is SNHLY and CDR2 FYNNEI. V gave up 8 bases and J gave up 8 bases, with 16 bases separating them. CDR3 sequence reads: CASAGRVGKQYF. For the CDR3, the DNA is TGTGCCAGCGCGGGTAGGGTTGGTAAGCAGTACTTC.

The chain carries TRBV28 and TRBJ2-3; D possibly corresponds to TRBD1 (5 bases). Looked up from germline, CDR1 is MDHEN and CDR2 is SYDVKM. The CDR3 covers 17 residues. V lost 7 bases and J 2 bases, leaving 22 bases between the germline ends. The chain's CDR3 is CASTLMLGASLTDTQYF. CDR3 bases: TGTGCCAGCACCTTAATGTTAGGGGCCTCCCTCACAGATACGCAGTATTTT.

This chain uses TRBV7-9 with TRBJ1-2, with D possibly TRBD1 on 6 matching bases. Trimming shortened V by 4 bases and J by 12 bases, and 24 bases separated the two germline ends. CDR3 size: 15 residues. The V gene's germline CDR1 is SEHNR and CDR2 FQNEAQ (reference sequence). This CDR3 reads CASSSGILNTGLNTF. The CDR3 DNA sequence: TGTGCCAGCAGCTCGGGGATACTCAACACAGGGTTGAACACCTTC.

This clonotype was counted a few times. This chain links TRBV7-2 with TRBJ1-2; 7 bases line up with TRBD1. The CDR3 covers 16 residues. V was pared by 4 bases and J by 0 bases, with 8 bases of the junction left unmatched. Germline V gene lookup returns CDR1 SGHTA and CDR2 FQGNSA. The CDR3 here is CASSSPGQSANYGYTF. The DNA of the CDR3 is TGTGCCAGCAGCTCCCCGGGACAGTCAGCTAACTATGGCTACACCTTC.

This clonotype was detected ten times or more. The chain employs TRBV7-9 and TRBJ2-5, with a weak D call TRBD2 (5 bases). Matching the DNA end better, TRBJ2-7 makes the J call doubtful. This CDR3 region has 13 residues. Germline values: CDR1 SEHNR, CDR2 FQNEAQ (reference sequence). The CDR3 nucleotides are TGTGCCAGCAGCCTGACGGGAACCTACGAGCAGTACTTC. Amino acid sequence: CASSLTGTYEQYF.